A selection of T cell receptor beta chains follows, all from one sample in a study of T cell repertoires in cytomegalovirus infection. TCRdb re-called the reads with MiXCR, one entry per CDR3 protein. Seen here are about 570,000 distinct CDR3 sequences, roughly 43% observed once, and the top ten hold 48%. Their antigens are not known. The material sequenced was cultured PBMCs, taken from culture after CMV antigen stimulation. The source is a human donor in good health (CMV status not recorded). Some clones in this sample may be carry-over from other donors' samples. CDR3s include the opening cysteine and the closing phenylalanine or tryptophan. The order of the fields is D gene, J gene, V gene, CDR3 protein. The D gene is left open where the match is weak.

NA | TRBJ1-1 | TRBV28 | CASGKNRVNTEAFF
NA | TRBJ2-3 | TRBV7-2 | CASSPKRASTDTQYF
NA | TRBJ2-1 | TRBV6-2/TRBV6-3 | CASKPAGNYNEQFF
TRBD2 | TRBJ2-1 | TRBV7-8 | CASSFLRQGRLAGVGEQFF
NA | TRBJ1-2 | TRBV7-2 | CASIPVRGISGYTF
NA | TRBJ1-4 | TRBV7-4 | CASSFSLNEKLFF
TRBD2 | TRBJ2-1 | TRBV7-9 | CASTAGGPDEQFF
NA | TRBJ2-7 | TRBV11-2 | CASSPQRDIAYEQYF
TRBD2 | TRBJ2-7 | TRBV12-3/TRBV12-4 | CASSLAFGAGGSYEQYF
NA | TRBJ2-1 | TRBV5-4 | CASSITTGSSYNEQFF
NA | TRBJ2-1 | TRBV10-3 | CAIRTGHDADEQFF
TRBD1 | TRBJ2-2 | TRBV2 | CASLTGENTGELFF
NA | TRBJ2-5 | TRBV12-3/TRBV12-4 | CASSLRSTGTQYF
NA | TRBJ2-1 | TRBV20-1 | CSARAGSTGKGSNEQFF
NA | TRBJ2-5 | TRBV20-1 | CSARIGQTQYF
NA | TRBJ1-1 | TRBV18 | CASSPKGNRMNTEAFF
NA | TRBJ1-2 | TRBV7-2 | CASSLHMGRREYGYTF
NA | TRBJ2-3 | TRBV7-6 | CASSLLARALYKWQYF
NA | TRBJ1-1 | TRBV4-1 | CASSQGPAGFTEAFF
NA | TRBJ1-2 | TRBV28 | CASSRESVYYGYTF
NA | TRBJ2-2 | TRBV7-2 | CVSCPIGGTGELFF
TRBD2 | TRBJ2-7 | TRBV10-3 | CATAGSGKTYEQYF
NA | TRBJ2-1 | TRBV6-6 | CASSLGWGPTSNEQFF
NA | TRBJ1-1 | TRBV11-2 | CASSFRPGRLEAFF
TRBD2 | TRBJ2-7 | TRBV4-1 | CASSQDTSSGGRTTYEQYF
NA | TRBJ1-5 | TRBV12-3/TRBV12-4 | CASSSRFDQPQHF
NA | TRBJ2-1 | TRBV19 | CASSMTLSSYNEQFF
NA | TRBJ2-5 | TRBV7-8 | CASSHPSSVGYQETQYF
NA | TRBJ2-3 | TRBV6-5 | CASSYQGIDTQYF
NA | TRBJ2-1 | TRBV7-9 | CASSIMAGNEQFF
NA | TRBJ2-1 | TRBV24-1 | CATSTPGQGYNEQFF
NA | TRBJ2-3 | TRBV5-1 | CASTQRGRVDTQYF
TRBD2 | TRBJ2-1 | TRBV7-2 | CASRTLGGEGEQFF
TRBD1 | TRBJ2-4 | TRBV5-4 | CASSPDRESIQYF
TRBD1 | TRBJ1-2 | TRBV7-2 | CASSLAPGTGPYGYTF
TRBD1 | TRBJ1-5 | TRBV7-6 | CASSLALGTDSYSNQPQHF
TRBD1 | TRBJ2-7 | TRBV7-9 | CASSLGGQIPYEQYF
NA | TRBJ1-5 | TRBV7-2 | CASSLEKGLVQPQHF
NA | TRBJ2-3 | TRBV12-3/TRBV12-4 | CASLENLGGHGTDTQYF
NA | TRBJ1-5 | TRBV7-2 | CASSLSPVPEPQHF
TRBD2 | TRBJ2-3 | TRBV7-2 | CASSPRLAGGADTQYF
NA | TRBJ2-1 | TRBV12-3/TRBV12-4 | CASSRQWDVGEQFF
NA | TRBJ1-5 | TRBV7-2 | CASTQLGGFNQPQHF
NA | TRBJ2-7 | TRBV7-2 | CASSPRINAAYEQYF
NA | TRBJ2-2 | TRBV7-9 | CASRVPTHQGRNTGELFF
NA | TRBJ2-1 | TRBV7-6 | CASSLEVGKVPNEQFF